Each of the 12 T cell receptor beta chains below was sequenced from the same sample in a study of blood T cell repertoires in COVID-19. Generated by immunoSEQ multiplex PCR, the TCRdb table keeps only in-frame clones and is missing some. This sample has over 110,000 clones, with roughly four fifths found just once. Sequencing was carried out using peripheral blood. These receptors originate from a man at least 80 years old with acute or convalescent COVID-19.

This clone was recorded a few times. The chain couples TRBV11-3 to TRBJ2-3, with D possibly TRBD2 on 7 matching bases. V was clipped by 5 bases and J by 4 bases, with 10 bases between them. Germline values: CDR1 SGHNT, CDR2 YENEEA. This CDR3 is 13 amino acids long. The CDR3 sequence: CASSRGGADTQYF. CDR3 in DNA: TGTGCCAGCAGCCGCGGGGGCGCAGATACGCAGTATTTT.

The rearrangement links TRBV14 to TRBJ2-7, with 7 bases that match TRBD2. In germline, CDR1 is SGHDN, CDR2 FVKESK. V lost 1 base and J lost 8; bases outside the gene matches: 8. The CDR3 sequence is 14 residues long. As DNA, the CDR3 is TGTGCCAGCAGCCAAGTCGGGAGGACCCTTCAGCAGTACTTC. It yields the protein CASSQVGRTLQQYF.

The genes are TRBV7-2 and TRBJ2-7, with TRBD1 as a possible D gene (6 bases). The CDR3 extends over 12 amino acids. With 5 bases removed from V and 6 bases from J, the gap between germline ends came to 11 bases. CDR1 is SGHTA and CDR2 is FQGNSA in the germline V gene. The CDR3 DNA is TGTGCCAGCAGCGCCTCAGGGGCCGAGCAGTACTTC. Translation gives CASSASGAEQYF. The full variable domain, with the rest looked up from reference TRBV7-2 and TRBJ2-7, is GAGVSQSPSNKVTEKGKDVELRCDPISGHTALYWYRQSLGQGLEFLIYFQGNSAPDKSGLPSDRFSAERTGGSVSTLTIQRTQQEDSAVYLCASSASGAEQYFGPGTRLTVT.

This chain connects TRBV14 to TRBJ2-5; 10 nucleotides line up with TRBD1. Germline V CDR1 and CDR2: SGHDN, FVKESK. Unmatched junction bases numbered 3, after V lost 4 bases and J lost 4 bases. CDR3 size: 14 residues. The CDR3 DNA follows: TGTGCCAGCAGCCGGACAGGGGGATTAGAGACCCAGTACTTC. This gives the protein CASSRTGGLETQYF.

The CDR3, as DNA: TGTGCCACCAGCAGAGAGGCAGGGGGGTGGGAGACCCAGTACTTC. It specifies CATSREAGGWETQYF. This rearrangement joins TRBV15 to TRBJ2-5; D may be TRBD1 (7 bases). V lost 0 bases and J lost 5, with 13 bases in between. CDR3 length: 15 amino acids. Germline loops: CDR1 LNHNV, CDR2 YYDKDF (reference sequence).

A word on this clone: An end of the junction does not agree with germline; a read error may underlie this. The J gene is TRBJ1-5, the V gene TRBV7-2, with 12 bases lining up with TRBD1. CDR3 size: 15 residues. Germline V gene lookup returns CDR1 SGHTA and CDR2 FQGNSA. CDR3 sequence reads: CASSPGTGGKQPQHF. The CDR3 DNA follows: TGTGCCAGCAGCCCGGGGACAGGGGGCAAACAGCCCCAGCATTTT.

The gene calls are TRBV27 and TRBJ2-7; TRBD2 agrees at 8 bases. The V gene's germline CDR1 is MNHEY and CDR2 SMNVEV (reference sequence). This CDR3 comprises 14 residues. V dropped 3 bases and J dropped 4; count of bases not matched to a gene: 5. The CDR3 reads CASSFSGDPYEQYF. CDR3 in DNA: TGTGCCAGCAGTTTTAGCGGGGATCCTTACGAGCAGTACTTC.

V usage is TRBV5-1 and J usage is TRBJ1-1; a possible D gene is TRBD1 (5 bases). This CDR3 has 15 residues. Germline V gene sequence: CDR1 SGHRS, CDR2 YFSETQ. Trimming shortened V by 4 bases and J by 3 bases, and 16 bases separated the two germline ends. Written as DNA, the CDR3 is TGCGCCAGCAGCGTGGCTCTGGGGCTATACACTGAAGCTTTCTTT. Translation: CASSVALGLYTEAFF.

The rearrangement joins TRBV6-2 or TRBV6-3 to TRBJ2-2; 8 bases agree with TRBD2. The germline V gene encodes CDR1 MNHEY and CDR2 SVGEGT. The V gene end was trimmed by 2 bases and the J gene end by 6 bases; junction bases not matched to a gene: 8. This CDR3 contains 16 residues. The CDR3 coding sequence is TGTGCCAGCAGTTACACCACGGGGGGGCTCTCCGGGGAGCTGTTTTTT. It encodes CASSYTTGGLSGELFF.

The chain couples TRBV14 to TRBJ2-7; TRBD1 agrees at 9 bases. Germline V gene sequence: CDR1 SGHDN, CDR2 FVKESK. This CDR3 is 14 amino acids long. The J segment lost 4 bases and the V segment lost 6 bases, leaving 7 bases of the junction unmatched. CDR3 DNA: TGTGCCAGCAGTCCCGACAGGGGGATTTACGAGCAGTACTTC. This codes for CASSPDRGIYEQYF.

This clone was detected a few times. The chain employs TRBV5-4 and TRBJ2-7; TRBD1 is a possible D gene (6 bases). The V gene lost 0 bases and the J gene lost 1 base, with 8 bases spanning the gap. The V gene's germline CDR1 is SGHNT and CDR2 YYREEE (reference sequence). The CDR3 has 14 amino acids. The CDR3 bases are TGTGCCAGCAGCTTGGAAACAGGGTCCTACGAGCAGTACTTC. This encodes CASSLETGSYEQYF.

This clone was counted between two and nine times. The chain couples TRBV28 to TRBJ2-3, with D possibly matching TRBD1 (5 bases). The V gene lost 5 bases and the J gene lost 0 bases, with 15 bases spanning the gap. This CDR3 is 16 amino acids long. CDR1 MDHEN and CDR2 SYDVKM come from the germline V gene. The CDR3 is CASSPTGSASTDTQYF. Written as DNA, the CDR3 is TGTGCCAGCAGTCCTACAGGATCCGCTAGCACAGATACGCAGTATTTT. Full variable domain (rest looked up from reference TRBV28 and TRBJ2-3): DVKVTQSSRYLVKRTGEKVFLECVQDMDHENMFWYRQDPGLGLRLIYFSYDVKMKEKGDIPEGYSVSREKKERFSLILESASTNQTSMYLCASSPTGSASTDTQYFGPGTRLTVL.